This T cell receptor (beta chain) is from a study of CD4 T cell repertoires in COVID-19. General study findings and limits: Two or all three memory subsets shared several highly expanded SARS-CoV-2-reactive clonotypes. Some SARS-CoV-2 clonotypes, between roughly 7 and 27%, recurred in SARS-CoV and/or HKU1 cultures.

Germline V gene lookup returns CDR1 LGHNT and CDR2 FRNRAP. V dropped 5 bases and J dropped 6 bases, with 20 bases sitting between them. The CDR3 runs to 15 residues. Assay: immunoSEQ multiplex PCR; the TCRdb copy retains only in-frame clones and omits some. The profile shows 60,000 to 90,000 clones, approximately 83% of them singletons. Regarding this clone: Its specificity is unknown.

No culture step preceded sequencing of the ex vivo isolated memory T cells. This chain connects TRBV12-5 to TRBJ2-7, with no clear D. The sequence came from a human donor who had COVID-19. The sample here was CD4+ T cells from peripheral blood, taken after recovery from COVID-19. CDR3 sequence: CASGPLLWQPFEQYF. In DNA form, the CDR3 reads TGTGCTAGTGGTCCACTCCTTTGGCAGCCCTTCGAGCAGTACTTC.